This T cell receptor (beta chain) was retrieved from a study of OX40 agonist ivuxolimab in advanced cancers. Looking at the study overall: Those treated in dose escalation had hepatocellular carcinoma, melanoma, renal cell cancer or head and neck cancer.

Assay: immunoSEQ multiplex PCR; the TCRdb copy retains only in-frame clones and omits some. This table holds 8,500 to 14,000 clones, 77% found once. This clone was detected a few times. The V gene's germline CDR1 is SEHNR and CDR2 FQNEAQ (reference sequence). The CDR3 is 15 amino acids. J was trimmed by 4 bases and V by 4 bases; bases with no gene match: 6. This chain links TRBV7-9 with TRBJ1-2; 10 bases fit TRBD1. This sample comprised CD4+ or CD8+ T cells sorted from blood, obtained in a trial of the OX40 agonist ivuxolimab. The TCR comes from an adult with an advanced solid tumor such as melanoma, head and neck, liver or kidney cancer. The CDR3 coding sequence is TGTGCCAGCAGCTCAGTGGGACAGGGGATCTATGGCTACACCTTC. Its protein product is CASSSVGQGIYGYTF. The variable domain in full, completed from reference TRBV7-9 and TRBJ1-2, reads DTGVSQNPRHKITKRGQNVTFRCDPISEHNRLYWYRQTLGQGPEFLTYFQNEAQLEKSRLLSDRFSAERPKGSFSTLEIQRTEQGDSAMYLCASSSVGQGIYGYTFGSGTRLTVV.